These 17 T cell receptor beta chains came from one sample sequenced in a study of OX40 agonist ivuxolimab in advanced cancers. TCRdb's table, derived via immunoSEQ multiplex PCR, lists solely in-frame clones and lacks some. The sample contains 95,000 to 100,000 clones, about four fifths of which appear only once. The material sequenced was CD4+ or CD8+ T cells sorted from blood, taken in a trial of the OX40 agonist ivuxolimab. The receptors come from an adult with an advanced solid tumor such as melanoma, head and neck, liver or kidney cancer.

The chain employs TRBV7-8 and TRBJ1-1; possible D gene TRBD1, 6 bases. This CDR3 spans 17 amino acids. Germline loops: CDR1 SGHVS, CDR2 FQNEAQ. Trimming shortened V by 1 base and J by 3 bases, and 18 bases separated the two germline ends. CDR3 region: CASSLVGLGQGDTEAFF. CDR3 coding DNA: TGTGCCAGCAGCTTAGTAGGCCTGGGACAAGGAGACACTGAAGCTTTCTTT.

CDR3 loop: CASSYEGYGYTF. In nucleotides, the CDR3 is TGTGCCAGCAGCTACGAGGGGTATGGCTACACCTTC. This chain connects TRBV7-2 to TRBJ1-2; the D gene is possibly TRBD1 (5 bases). V shed 4 bases and J shed 5 bases, with 8 bases lying between them. CDR1 and CDR2 from the germline V gene are SGHTA and FQGNSA. This CDR3 spans 12 amino acids.

This CDR3 is CASRTEVSTDTQYF. The CDR3 nucleotides read TGTGCCAGCCGAACGGAGGTTAGCACAGATACGCAGTATTTT. The gene calls are TRBV5-4 and TRBJ2-3, with D possibly matching TRBD2 (5 bases). CDR1 and CDR2 (germline): SGHNT, YYREEE (reference sequence). The CDR3 contains 14 residues. Trimming cost V 7 bases and J 0 bases, with 12 bases left between them.

The CDR3 coding sequence is TGTGCCAGCAGCACGGGGACAGGGGGCCGCACAGATACGCAGTATTTT. It codes for CASSTGTGGRTDTQYF. The chain uses TRBV5-4 and TRBJ2-3; the match to TRBD1 covers 12 bases. The V and J ends lost 4 bases and 1 base, in that order; junction bases with no gene match: 4. CDR1 is SGHNT, CDR2 YYREEE, per germline (reference sequence). The CDR3 consists of 16 residues.

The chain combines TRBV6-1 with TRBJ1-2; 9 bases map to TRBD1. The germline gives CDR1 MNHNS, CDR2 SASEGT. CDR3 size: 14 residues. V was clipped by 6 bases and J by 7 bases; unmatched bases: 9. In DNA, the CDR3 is TGTGCCAGCAGCCCCACAGGGGGCCTAGGTGGCTACACCTTC. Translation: CASSPTGGLGGYTF.

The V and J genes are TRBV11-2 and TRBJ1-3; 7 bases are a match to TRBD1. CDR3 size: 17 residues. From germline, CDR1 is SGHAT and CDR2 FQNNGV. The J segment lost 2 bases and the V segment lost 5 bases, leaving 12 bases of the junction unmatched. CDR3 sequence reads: CASSARTGDGPGNTIYF. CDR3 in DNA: TGTGCCAGCAGCGCCCGAACAGGGGACGGCCCTGGAAACACCATATATTTT.

CDR3 in amino acids: CASGDGHSGANVLTF. The CDR3 nucleotides are TGTGCCAGTGGGGACGGCCACTCTGGGGCCAACGTCCTGACTTTC. The chain is built from TRBV19 and TRBJ2-6, with D perhaps given as TRBD1 or TRBD2 (5 bases each). The V gene lost 8 bases and the J gene lost 0 bases, with 11 bases spanning the gap. The CDR3 runs to 15 residues. Per germline, CDR1 LNHDA and CDR2 SQIVND (reference sequence).

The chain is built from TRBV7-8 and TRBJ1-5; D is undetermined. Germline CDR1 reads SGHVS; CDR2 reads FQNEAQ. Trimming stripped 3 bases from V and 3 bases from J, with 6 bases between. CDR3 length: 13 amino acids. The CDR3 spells CASSLGYNQPQHF. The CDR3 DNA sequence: TGTGCCAGCAGCTTGGGGTACAATCAGCCCCAGCATTTT.

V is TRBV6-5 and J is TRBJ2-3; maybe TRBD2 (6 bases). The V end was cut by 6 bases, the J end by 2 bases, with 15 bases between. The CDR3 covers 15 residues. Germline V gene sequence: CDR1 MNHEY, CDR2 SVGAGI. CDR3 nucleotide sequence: TGTGCCAGCAGCCAAATAGCGGCCAACACAGATACGCAGTATTTT. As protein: CASSQIAANTDTQYF.

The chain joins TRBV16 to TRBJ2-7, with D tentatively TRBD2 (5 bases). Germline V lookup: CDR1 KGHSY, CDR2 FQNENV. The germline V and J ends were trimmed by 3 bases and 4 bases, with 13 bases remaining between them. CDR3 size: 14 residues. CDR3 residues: CASSHEGAVYEQYF. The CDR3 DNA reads TGTGCCAGCAGCCACGAGGGCGCAGTATACGAGCAGTACTTC.

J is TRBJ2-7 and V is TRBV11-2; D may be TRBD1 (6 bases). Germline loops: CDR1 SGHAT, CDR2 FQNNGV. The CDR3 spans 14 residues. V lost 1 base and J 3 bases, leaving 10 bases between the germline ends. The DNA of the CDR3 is TGTGCCAGCAGCTTAGTCTCAGGGGACTACGAGCAGTACTTC. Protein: CASSLVSGDYEQYF.

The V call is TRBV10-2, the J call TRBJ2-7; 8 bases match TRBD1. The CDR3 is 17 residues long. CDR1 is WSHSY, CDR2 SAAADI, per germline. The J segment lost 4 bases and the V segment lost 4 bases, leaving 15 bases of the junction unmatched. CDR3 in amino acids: CASSVSGQGFDGYEQYF. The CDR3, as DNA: TGCGCCAGCAGTGTTTCAGGACAGGGCTTTGATGGGTACGAGCAGTACTTC.

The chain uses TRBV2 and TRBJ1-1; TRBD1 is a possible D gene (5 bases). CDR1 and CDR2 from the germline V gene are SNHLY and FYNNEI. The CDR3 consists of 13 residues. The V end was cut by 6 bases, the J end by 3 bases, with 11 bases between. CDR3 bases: TGTGCCAGCAGCGGGGACGGATACACTGAAGCTTTCTTT. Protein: CASSGDGYTEAFF.

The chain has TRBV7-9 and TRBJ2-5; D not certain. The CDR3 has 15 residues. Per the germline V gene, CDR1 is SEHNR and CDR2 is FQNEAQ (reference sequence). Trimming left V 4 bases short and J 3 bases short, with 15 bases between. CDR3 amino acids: CASSSGPRLEETQYF. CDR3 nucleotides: TGTGCCAGCAGCTCCGGGCCCAGGTTAGAAGAGACCCAGTACTTC.

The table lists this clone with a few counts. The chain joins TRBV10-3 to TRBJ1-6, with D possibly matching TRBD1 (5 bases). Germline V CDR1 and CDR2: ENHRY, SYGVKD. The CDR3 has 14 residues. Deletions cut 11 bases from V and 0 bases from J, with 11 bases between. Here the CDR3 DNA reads TGTGCCGCCTCCGGGGGCTCCTATAATTCACCCCTCCACTTT. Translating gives CAASGGSYNSPLHF.

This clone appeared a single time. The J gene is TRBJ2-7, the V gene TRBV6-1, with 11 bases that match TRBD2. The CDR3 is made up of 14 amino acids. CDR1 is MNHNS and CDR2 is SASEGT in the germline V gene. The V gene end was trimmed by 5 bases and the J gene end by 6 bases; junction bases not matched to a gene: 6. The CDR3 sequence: CASSLLAGAGEQYF. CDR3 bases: TGTGCCAGCAGTCTACTAGCGGGAGCTGGCGAGCAGTACTTC.

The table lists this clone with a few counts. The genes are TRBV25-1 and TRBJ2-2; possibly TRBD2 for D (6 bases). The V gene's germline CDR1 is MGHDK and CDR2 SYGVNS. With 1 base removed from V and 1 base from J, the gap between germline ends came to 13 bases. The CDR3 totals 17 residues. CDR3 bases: TGTGCCAGCAGTGAATCGGTTGGCGGGGTGAACACCGGGGAGCTGTTTTTT. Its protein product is CASSESVGGVNTGELFF.